Described below is a single TCR beta chain sequence and its context. The antigen remains undetermined. This entry belongs to a study of shared clonotypes between healthy human individuals. V was shortened by 3 bases and J by 8 bases, with 17 bases between the two germline ends. This CDR3 region has 14 residues. The germline V gene encodes CDR1 SGHRS and CDR2 YFSETQ. The study, taken as a whole, reports: Naive subsets tended to show greater estimated richness than memory subsets. Relative to clonotypes present in all four donors, those not shared had lower generation probabilities.

Splitting of CD4+ cells produced CD45RA+ naive and CD45RA-negative memory subsets. Libraries were prepared by immunoSEQ multiplex PCR; TCRdb keeps only in-frame clonotypes and omits some of them. This sample yields 980,000 or so clones, of which approximately 80% are seen a single time; about 1.5% belongs to the top ten. The TCR comes from a man between 18 and 35 years old in good health. Source material: memory CD4+ T cells sorted from blood. The sample's subset: CD45RA-negative fraction. This rearrangement joins TRBV5-1 to TRBJ1-1; D remains ambiguous. In nucleotides, the CDR3 is TGCGCCAGCAGCTCATTAGGACGTCTCTCCGAAGCTTTCTTT. Translating it yields CASSSLGRLSEAFF.